This TCR beta chain was found in a study of cytomegalovirus exposure and HLA in healthy donors. At the level of the study: Earlier, 90 million to 140 million unique TCR beta sequences were recovered from about 200 million T cells by an analysis. The Caucasian-associated ancestry cluster held over 65% of a few hundred genotyped donors.

The PCR employed 60 Vbeta primers together with 13 Jbeta primers. Assay used: immunoSEQ multiplex PCR; TCRdb lists only in-frame clones, some missing. The sample lists 85,000 to 130,000 clones; around a tenth were seen once. The V gene's germline CDR1 is SGHTA and CDR2 FQGNSA. This CDR3 has 19 residues. The V and J ends lost 4 bases and 6 bases, in that order; junction bases with no gene match: 18. The chain combines TRBV7-2 with TRBJ2-2; 9 nucleotides line up with TRBD1. Sequencing used PBMCs. This TCR was sampled from a man aged 35-49 years in good health and CMV-seropositive. The CDR3 DNA reads as TGTGCCAGCAGCTGGACTATAACTACCGGGACAGGGTCTTCCGGGGAGCTGTTTTTT. It is translated as CASSWTITTGTGSSGELFF.